This T cell receptor beta chain was found in a study of blood T cell repertoires in COVID-19. Overall study context: Acute and convalescent COVID-19 samples came from the United States, Italy and Spain. The cDNA or gDNA used as material had been derived from T cells, B-cell-depleted T cells, or PBMCs.

V trimming: 5 bases; J trimming: 5 bases; junction bases outside the gene matches: 12. CDR1 is SNHLY, CDR2 FYNNEI, per germline. The CDR3 loop spans 15 amino acids. In the source study's methods: Amplifying reference gene primers gave estimates of nucleated cell counts. Repertoires were generated with immunoSEQ multiplex PCR, while TCRdb's copy carries only in-frame clones and drops some. The DNA was the basis for D and trimming; V, J and clone size are from that table. The repertoire holds around 95,000 clones, with about 80% as singletons. This TCR derives from a woman in her sixties or seventies with acute or convalescent COVID-19. The chain uses TRBV2 and TRBJ2-7; 7 positions agree with TRBD1. Sequencing input: peripheral blood. CDR3 coding DNA: TGTGCCAGCAGTCTGGTAGGGGGCTCCGGGGACGAGCAGTACTTC. Encoded protein: CASSLVGGSGDEQYF.